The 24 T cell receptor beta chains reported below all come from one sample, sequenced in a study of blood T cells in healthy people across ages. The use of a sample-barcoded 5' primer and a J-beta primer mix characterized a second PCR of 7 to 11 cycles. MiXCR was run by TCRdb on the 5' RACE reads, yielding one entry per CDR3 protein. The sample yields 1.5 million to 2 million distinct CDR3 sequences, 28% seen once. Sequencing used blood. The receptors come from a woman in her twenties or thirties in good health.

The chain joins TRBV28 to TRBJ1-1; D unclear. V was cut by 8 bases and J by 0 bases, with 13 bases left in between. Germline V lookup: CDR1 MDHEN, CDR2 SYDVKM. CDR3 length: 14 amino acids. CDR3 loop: CASGSQRLNTEAFF. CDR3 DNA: TGTGCCAGCGGATCCCAAAGACTGAACACTGAAGCTTTCTTT.

The CDR3 sequence is CASHAGGNQPQHF. CDR3 nucleotides: TGTGCCAGCCACGCCGGCGGCAATCAGCCCCAGCATTTT. The V and J genes are TRBV18 and TRBJ1-5; D not certain. CDR1 is KGHSH and CDR2 is LQKENI in the germline V gene. The germline V and J ends were trimmed by 8 bases and 2 bases, with 10 bases remaining between them. This CDR3 comprises 13 residues.

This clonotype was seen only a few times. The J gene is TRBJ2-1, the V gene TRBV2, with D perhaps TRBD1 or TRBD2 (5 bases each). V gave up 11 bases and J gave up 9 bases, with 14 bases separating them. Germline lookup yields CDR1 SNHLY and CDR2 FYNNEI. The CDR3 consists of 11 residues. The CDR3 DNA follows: TGTGCCGGCCGGTCGGGGCTTGAGCAGTTCTTC. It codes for CAGRSGLEQFF.

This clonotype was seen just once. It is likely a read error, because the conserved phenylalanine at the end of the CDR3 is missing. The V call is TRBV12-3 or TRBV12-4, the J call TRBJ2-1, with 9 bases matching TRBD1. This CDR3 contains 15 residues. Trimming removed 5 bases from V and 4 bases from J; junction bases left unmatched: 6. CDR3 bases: TGTGCCAGCAGTCGGACAGGGGCGGAATACAATGAGCAGTTCCTC. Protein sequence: CASSRTGAEYNEQFL.

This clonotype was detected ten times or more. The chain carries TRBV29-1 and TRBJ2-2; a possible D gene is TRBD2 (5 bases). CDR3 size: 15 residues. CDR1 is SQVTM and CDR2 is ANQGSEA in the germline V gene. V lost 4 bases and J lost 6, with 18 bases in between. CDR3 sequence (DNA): TGCAGCGTTGGTGGGTTCCTCGGGATCTCCGGGGAGCTGTTTTTT. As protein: CSVGGFLGISGELFF.

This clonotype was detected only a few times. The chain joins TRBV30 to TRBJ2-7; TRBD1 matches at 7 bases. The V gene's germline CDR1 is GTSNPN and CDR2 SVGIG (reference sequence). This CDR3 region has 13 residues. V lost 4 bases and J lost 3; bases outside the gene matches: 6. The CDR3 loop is CAWNTGQFYEQYF. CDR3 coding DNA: TGTGCCTGGAACACGGGACAGTTCTACGAGCAGTACTTC.

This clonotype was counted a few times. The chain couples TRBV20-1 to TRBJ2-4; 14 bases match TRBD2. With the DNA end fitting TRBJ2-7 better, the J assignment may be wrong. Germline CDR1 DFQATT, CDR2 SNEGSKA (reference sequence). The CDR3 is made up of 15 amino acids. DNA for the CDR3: TGCAGTGCTAGAGATCGGACTAGCGGGAGGTACGAGCAGTACTTC. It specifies CSARDRTSGRYEQYF.

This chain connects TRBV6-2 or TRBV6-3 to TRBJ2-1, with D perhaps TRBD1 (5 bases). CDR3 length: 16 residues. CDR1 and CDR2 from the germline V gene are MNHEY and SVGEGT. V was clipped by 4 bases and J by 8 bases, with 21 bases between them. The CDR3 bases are TGTGCCAGCAGTTGGCTTTGGGGCTACGTTACAGATGAGCAGTTCTTC. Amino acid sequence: CASSWLWGYVTDEQFF.

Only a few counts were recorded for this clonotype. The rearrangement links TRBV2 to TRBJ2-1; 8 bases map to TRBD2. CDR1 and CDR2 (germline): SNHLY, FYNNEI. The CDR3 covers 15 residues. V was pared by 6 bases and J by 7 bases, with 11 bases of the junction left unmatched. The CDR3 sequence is CASRALAGRGNEQFF. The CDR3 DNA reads TGTGCCAGCAGGGCCTTAGCGGGGAGAGGGAATGAGCAGTTCTTC.

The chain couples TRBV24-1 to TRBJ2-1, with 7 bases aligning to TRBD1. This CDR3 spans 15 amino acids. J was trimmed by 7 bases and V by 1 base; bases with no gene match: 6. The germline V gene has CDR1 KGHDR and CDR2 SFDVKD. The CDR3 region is CATSDFRDSLNEQFF. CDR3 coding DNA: TGTGCCACCAGTGATTTTAGGGACAGTCTTAATGAGCAGTTCTTC.

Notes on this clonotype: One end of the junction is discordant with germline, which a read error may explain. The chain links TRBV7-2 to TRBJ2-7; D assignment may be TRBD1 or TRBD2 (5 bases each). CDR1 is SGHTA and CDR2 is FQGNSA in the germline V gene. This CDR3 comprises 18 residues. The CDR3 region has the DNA TGTGCCAGCAGCCACAGGTATAGCCGGGAAACCCCCTACTACAAGCAGTACTTC. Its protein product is CASSHRYSRETPYYKQYF.

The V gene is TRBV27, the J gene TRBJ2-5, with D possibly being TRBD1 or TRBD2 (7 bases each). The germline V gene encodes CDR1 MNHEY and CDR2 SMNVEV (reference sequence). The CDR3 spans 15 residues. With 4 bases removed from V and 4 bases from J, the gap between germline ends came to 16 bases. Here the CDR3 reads CASSWAGGGGETQYF. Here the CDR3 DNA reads TGTGCCAGCAGTTGGGCAGGGGGAGGGGGAGAGACCCAGTACTTC.

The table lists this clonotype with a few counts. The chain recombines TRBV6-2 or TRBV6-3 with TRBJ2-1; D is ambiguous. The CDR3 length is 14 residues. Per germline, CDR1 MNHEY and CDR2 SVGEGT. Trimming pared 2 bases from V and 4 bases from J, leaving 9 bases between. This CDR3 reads CASSYNPEYNEQFF. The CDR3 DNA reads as TGTGCCAGCAGTTACAATCCAGAGTACAATGAGCAGTTCTTC.

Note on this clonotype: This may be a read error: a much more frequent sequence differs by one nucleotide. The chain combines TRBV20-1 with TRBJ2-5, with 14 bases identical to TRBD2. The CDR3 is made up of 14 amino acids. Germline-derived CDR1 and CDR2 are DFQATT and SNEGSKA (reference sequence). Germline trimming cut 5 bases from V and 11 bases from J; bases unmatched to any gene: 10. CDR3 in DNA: TGCAGTGCTTTTCCGGGACTAGCGGGAGCTGCGCAGTACTTC. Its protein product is CSAFPGLAGAAQYF.

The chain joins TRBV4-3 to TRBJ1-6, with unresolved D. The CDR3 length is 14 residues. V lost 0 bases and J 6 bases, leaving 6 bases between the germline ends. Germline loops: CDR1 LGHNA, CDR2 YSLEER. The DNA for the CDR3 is TGCGCCAGCAGCCAAGATGGTGCTAATTCACCCCTCCACTTT. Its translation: CASSQDGANSPLHF.

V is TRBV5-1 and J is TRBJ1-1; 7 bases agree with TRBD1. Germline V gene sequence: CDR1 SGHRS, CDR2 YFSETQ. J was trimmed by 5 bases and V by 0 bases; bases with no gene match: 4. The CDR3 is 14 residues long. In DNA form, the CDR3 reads TGCGCCAGCAGCTTGGTCAGGGGGGTTACTGAAGCTTTCTTT. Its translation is CASSLVRGVTEAFF.

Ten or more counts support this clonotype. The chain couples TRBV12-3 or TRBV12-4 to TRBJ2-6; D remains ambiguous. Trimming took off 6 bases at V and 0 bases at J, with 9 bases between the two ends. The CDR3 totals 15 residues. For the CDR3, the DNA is TGTGCCAGCAGGACCCCTGGCTCTGGGGCCAACGTCCTGACTTTC. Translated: CASRTPGSGANVLTF.

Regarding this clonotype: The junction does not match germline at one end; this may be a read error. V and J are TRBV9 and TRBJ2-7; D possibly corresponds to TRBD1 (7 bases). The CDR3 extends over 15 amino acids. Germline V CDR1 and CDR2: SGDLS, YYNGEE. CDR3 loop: CAGSVGSRGDYEQYF. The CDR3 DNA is TGTGCCGGCAGCGTAGGCTCCAGGGGGGATTACGAGCAGTACTTC.

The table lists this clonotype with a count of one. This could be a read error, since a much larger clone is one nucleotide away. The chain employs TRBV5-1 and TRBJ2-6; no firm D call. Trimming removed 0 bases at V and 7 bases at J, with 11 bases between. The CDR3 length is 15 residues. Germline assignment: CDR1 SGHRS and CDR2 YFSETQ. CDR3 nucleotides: TGCGCCAGCAGCTTGGGGGAACAGACTGCCAACGTCCTGACTTTC. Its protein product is CASSLGEQTANVLTF.

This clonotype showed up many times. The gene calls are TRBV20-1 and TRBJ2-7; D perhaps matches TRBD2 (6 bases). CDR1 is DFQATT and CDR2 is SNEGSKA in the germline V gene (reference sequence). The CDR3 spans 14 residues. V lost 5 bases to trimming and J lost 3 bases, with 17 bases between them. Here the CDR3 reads CSARRPGGDYEQYF. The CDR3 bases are TGCAGTGCTCGTCGTCCCGGGGGAGACTACGAGCAGTACTTC.

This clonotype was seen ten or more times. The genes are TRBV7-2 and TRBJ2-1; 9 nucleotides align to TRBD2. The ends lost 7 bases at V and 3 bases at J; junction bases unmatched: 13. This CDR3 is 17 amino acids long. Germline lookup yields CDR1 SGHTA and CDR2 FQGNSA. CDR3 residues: CASTPRRISGSYNEQFF. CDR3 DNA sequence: TGTGCCAGCACCCCCAGGCGGATTAGCGGGAGCTACAATGAGCAGTTCTTC.

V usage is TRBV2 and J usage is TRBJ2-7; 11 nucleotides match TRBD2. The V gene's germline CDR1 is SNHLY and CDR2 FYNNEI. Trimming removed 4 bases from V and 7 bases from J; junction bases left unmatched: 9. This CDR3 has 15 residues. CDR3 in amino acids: CASSATSGVGNEQYF. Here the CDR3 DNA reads TGTGCCAGCAGTGCGACTAGCGGGGTAGGTAATGAGCAGTACTTC.

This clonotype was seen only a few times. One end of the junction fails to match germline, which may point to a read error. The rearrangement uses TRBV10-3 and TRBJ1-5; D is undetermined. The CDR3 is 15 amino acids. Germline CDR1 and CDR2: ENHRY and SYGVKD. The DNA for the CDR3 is TGTGTCATCAGTGAGTTGGCGGCGATCAATCAGCCCCAGCATTTT. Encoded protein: CVISELAAINQPQHF.

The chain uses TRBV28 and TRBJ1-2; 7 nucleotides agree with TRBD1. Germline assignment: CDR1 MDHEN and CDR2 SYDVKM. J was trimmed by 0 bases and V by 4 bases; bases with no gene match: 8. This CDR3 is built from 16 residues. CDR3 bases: TGTGCCAGCAGTTCGGCGGGACAGCCAGCTAACTATGGCTACACCTTC. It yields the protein CASSSAGQPANYGYTF.